The source of this TCR beta chain is a study of regulatory T cells in long-lasting Graves disease (dated by TCRdb to 2020 to 2022). At the level of the whole study: Persistent Graves' disease was defined as persistently positive TSH receptor autoantibodies together with antithyroid drug treatment for over 5 years. The study took place in China and was registered as a clinical trial. A total of roughly 35 samples underwent TCR sequencing: some 13 from persistent and roughly 20 from newly diagnosed Graves' disease patients. Antithyroid drugs had been taken for 10 to 13 years on average by persistent Graves' disease patients in the clinical cohort. Patients with persistent Graves' disease were compared with patients with newly diagnosed Graves' disease using TCR sequencing and RNA sequencing of peripheral blood.

In the paper's terms, the time point label means: persistent/refractory GD, antithyroid drugs over 5 years with positive TRAb. RNA was extracted from PBMCs in TRIzol for both TCR sequencing and RNA sequencing. Graves' disease was diagnosed according to American Thyroid Association guidelines. Patients were recruited from an endocrinology department in Xi'an, China. From each patient, approximately 10 milliliters of peripheral blood was collected into an EDTA anticoagulant tube. Ficoll Paque Plus density gradient separation was used to isolate PBMCs, and no additional T cell sorting was done. An Agilent 2100 Bioanalyzer and agarose gel were used to check RNA quality, and a NanoDrop 2000 was used to measure RNA concentration. Libraries were prepared through multiplex PCR. Sequenced using an Illumina HiSeq 4000. TCR beta libraries were built with iRepertoire HTBI primers and Arm-PCR amplification of CDR3 regions. Before sequencing, the PCR products went through gel purification. The original pipeline was this. Gene usage analysis of CDR3 amino acid clonotypes relied on the approximately 60 TRBV and fewer than 15 TRBJ segments identified across samples. COPE and FqMerger were used to merge the filtered high-quality paired reads into contigs. BLAST was used to align contigs to the IMGT TRBV, TRBD and TRBJ reference genes, and CDR3 was defined following IMGT. Any clonotype with a frequency above 0.1% was classified as a highly expanded clone. Repertoire diversity was measured by Shannon entropy, and V-J evenness by the Gini coefficient. A clonotype found in more than one individual was treated as public. TCRdb passed the public sequencing reads through fastp at Q25 and MiXCR, retaining productive beta sequences. Every distinct CDR3 protein forms one entry, paired with its most common genes and DNA. TCRdb assigned the V and J calls; the authors' analysis was not used. The sample includes 400,000 to 500,000 distinct CDR3 sequences, with roughly 21% observed a single time. About 6.6% of the sample is taken by the ten largest.

CDR1 LGHDT and CDR2 YNNKEL are derived from the germline V gene (reference sequence). V is clipped by 4 bases and J by 7 bases, and the sequence between their germline boundaries is 13 bases long. From cysteine to phenylalanine, the CDR3 is 13 amino acids long. The read is trimmed to its CDR3 DNA, 39 bases read in frame from base 1. The full study reports these points: Because the primary lesion, thyroid tissue, could not be accessed, the study looked at peripheral blood alone. Lower TCR Shannon entropy and fewer highly expanded clones were observed in persistent Graves' disease patients than in newly diagnosed patients, which suggested clonal expansion. Preferential use of TRBV28, TRBJ1-2 and TRBJ2-5 was observed in persistent disease, whereas TRBV20-1 and TRBJ2-1 were favored in newly diagnosed disease. More public clonotypes were shared among persistent patients (around 3,000) than among newly diagnosed patients (over 900). Sequencing and analysis were limited to the TCR beta chain. The small sample size was acknowledged by the authors as a limitation that may reduce accuracy.

This clonotype was recorded at least ten times. The antigen it binds to is not known. Base qualities are not provided; no much larger clone lies one nucleotide away. The sample consisted of peripheral blood mononuclear cells (PBMCs), taken when the disease was refractory, from a patient treated with antithyroid drugs. The origin of this receptor is a female donor with Graves disease. The rearrangement joined TRBV3-1 to TRBJ1-1, with TRBD1 perhaps the D gene, on 6 matching bases. The sequence in DNA is TGTGCCAGCAGCCCACAGGGTTATGGTGAAGCTTTCTTT. The resulting protein is CASSPQGYGEAFF.